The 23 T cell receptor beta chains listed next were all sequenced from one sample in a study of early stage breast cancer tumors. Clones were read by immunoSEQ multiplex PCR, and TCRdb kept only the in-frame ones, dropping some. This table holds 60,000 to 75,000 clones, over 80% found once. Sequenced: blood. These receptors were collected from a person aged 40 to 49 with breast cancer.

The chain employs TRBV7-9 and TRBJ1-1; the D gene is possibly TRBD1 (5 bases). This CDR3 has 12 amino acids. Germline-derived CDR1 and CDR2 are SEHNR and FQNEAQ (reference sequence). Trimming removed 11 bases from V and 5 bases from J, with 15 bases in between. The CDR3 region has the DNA TGTGCCGGCGACAGAGGAGGGACTGAAGCTTTCTTT. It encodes CAGDRGGTEAFF.

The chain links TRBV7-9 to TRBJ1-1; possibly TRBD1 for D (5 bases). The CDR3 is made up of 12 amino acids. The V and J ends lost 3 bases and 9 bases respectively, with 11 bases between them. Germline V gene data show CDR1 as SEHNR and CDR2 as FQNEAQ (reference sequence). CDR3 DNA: TGTGCCAGCAGCTTGACGGACATACAAGCTTTCTTT. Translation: CASSLTDIQAFF.

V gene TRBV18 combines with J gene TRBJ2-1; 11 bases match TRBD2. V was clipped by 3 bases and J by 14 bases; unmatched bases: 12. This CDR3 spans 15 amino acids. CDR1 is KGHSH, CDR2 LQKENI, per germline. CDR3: CASSPSPTSGTEEFF. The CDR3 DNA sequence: TGTGCCAGCTCACCGAGTCCGACTAGCGGGACAGAAGAGTTCTTC. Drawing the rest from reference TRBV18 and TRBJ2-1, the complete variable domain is NAGVMQNPRHLVRRRGQEARLRCSPMKGHSHVYWYRQLPEEGLKFMVYLQKENIIDESGMPKERFSAEFPKEGPSILRIQQVVRGDSAAYFCASSPSPTSGTEEFFGPGTRLTVL.

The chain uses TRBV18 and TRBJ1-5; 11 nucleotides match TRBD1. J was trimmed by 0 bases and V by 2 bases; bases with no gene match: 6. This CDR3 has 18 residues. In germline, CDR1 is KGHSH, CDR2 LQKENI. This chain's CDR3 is CASSPTGQGARSNQPQHF. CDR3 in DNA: TGTGCCAGCTCACCAACAGGACAGGGGGCGCGTAGCAATCAGCCCCAGCATTTT.

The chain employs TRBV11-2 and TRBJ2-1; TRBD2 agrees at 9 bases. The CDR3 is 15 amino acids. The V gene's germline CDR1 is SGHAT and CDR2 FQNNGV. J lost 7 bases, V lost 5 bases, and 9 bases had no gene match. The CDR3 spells CASSQAGGDPNEQFF. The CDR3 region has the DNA TGTGCCAGCAGCCAAGCGGGAGGTGACCCAAATGAGCAGTTCTTC.

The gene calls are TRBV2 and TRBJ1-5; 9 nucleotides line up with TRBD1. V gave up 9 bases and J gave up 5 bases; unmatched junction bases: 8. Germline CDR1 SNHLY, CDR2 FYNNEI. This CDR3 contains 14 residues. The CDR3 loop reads CASTAGTGYQPQHF. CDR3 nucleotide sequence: TGTGCCAGTACCGCCGGGACAGGGTATCAGCCCCAGCATTTT. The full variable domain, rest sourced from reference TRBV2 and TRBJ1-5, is EPEVTQTPSHQVTQMGQEVILRCVPISNHLYFYWYRQILGQKVEFLVSFYNNEISEKSEIFDDQFSVERPDGSNFTLKIRSTKLEDSAMYFCASTAGTGYQPQHFGDGTRLSIL.

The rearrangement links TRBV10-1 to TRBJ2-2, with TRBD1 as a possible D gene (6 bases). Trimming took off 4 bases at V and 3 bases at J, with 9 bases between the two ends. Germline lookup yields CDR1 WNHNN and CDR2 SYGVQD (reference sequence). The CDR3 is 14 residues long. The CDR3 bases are TGCGCCAGCAGTGTAACAGGGTACACCGGGGAGCTGTTTTTT. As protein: CASSVTGYTGELFF.

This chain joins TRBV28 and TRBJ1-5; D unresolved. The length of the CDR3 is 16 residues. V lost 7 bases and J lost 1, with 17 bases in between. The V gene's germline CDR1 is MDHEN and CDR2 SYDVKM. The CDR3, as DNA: TGTGCCAGCAACCGACGTTTGTGGGAAAGCAATCAGCCCCAGCATTTT. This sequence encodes CASNRRLWESNQPQHF.

CDR3 residues: CASSEARGVRTEAFF. Written as DNA, the CDR3 is TGTGCCAGCAGTGAAGCGCGGGGGGTTCGGACTGAAGCTTTCTTT. The chain employs TRBV2 and TRBJ1-1; TRBD1 might be the D (5 bases). V lost 0 bases and J 5 bases, leaving 13 bases between the germline ends. CDR1 is SNHLY, CDR2 FYNNEI, per germline. The CDR3 is 15 residues long.

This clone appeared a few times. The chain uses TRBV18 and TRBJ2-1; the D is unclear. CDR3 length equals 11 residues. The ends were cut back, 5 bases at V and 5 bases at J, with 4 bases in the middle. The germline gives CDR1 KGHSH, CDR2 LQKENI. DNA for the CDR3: TGTGCCAGCTCAGGAGACAATGAGCAGTTCTTC. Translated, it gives CASSGDNEQFF.

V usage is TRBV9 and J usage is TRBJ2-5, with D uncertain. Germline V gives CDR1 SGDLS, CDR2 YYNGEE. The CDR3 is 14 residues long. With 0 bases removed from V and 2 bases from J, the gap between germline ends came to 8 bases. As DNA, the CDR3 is TGTGCCAGCAGCGTAGCCGCAGATCAAGAGACCCAGTACTTC. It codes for CASSVAADQETQYF. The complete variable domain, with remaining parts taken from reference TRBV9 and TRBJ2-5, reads DSGVTQTPKHLITATGQRVTLRCSPRSGDLSVYWYQQSLDQGLQFLIQYYNGEERAKGNILERFSAQQFPDLHSELNLSSLELGDSALYFCASSVAADQETQYFGPGTRLLVL.

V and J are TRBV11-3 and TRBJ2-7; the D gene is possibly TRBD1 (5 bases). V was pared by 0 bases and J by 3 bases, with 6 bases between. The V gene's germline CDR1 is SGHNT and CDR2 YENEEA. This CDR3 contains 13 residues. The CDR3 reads CASSLEDSYEQYF. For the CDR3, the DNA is TGTGCCAGCAGCTTAGAAGACAGCTACGAGCAGTACTTC.

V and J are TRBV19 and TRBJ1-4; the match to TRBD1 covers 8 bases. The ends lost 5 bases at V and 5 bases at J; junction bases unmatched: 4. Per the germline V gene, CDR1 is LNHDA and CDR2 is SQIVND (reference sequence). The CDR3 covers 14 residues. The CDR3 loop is CASSARTGNEKLFF. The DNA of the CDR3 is TGTGCCAGTAGTGCAAGGACAGGGAATGAAAAACTGTTTTTT.

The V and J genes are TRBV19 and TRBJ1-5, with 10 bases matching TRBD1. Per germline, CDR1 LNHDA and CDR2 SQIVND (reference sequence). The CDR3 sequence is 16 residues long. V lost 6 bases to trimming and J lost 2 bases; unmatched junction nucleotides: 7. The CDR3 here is CASRADRGSGNQPQHF. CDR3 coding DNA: TGTGCCAGTAGGGCGGACAGGGGGAGCGGCAATCAGCCCCAGCATTTT.

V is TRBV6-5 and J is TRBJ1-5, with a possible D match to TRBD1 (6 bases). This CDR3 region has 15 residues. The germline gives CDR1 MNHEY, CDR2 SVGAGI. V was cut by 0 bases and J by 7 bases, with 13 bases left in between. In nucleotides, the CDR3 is TGTGCCAGCAGTTACTCGAGGACGGACAGACAGCCCCAGCATTTT. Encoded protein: CASSYSRTDRQPQHF.

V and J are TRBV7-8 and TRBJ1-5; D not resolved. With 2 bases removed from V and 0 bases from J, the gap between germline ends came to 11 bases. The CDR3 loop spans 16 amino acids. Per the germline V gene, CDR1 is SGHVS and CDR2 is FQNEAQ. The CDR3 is CASSLMSAYSNQPQHF. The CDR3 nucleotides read TGTGCCAGCAGCTTAATGTCGGCCTATAGCAATCAGCCCCAGCATTTT.

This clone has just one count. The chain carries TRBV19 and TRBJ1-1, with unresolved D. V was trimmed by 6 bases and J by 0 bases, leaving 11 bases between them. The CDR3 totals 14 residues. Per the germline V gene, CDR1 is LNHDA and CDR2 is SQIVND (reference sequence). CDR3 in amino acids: CASRPQSMNTEAFF. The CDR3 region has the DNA TGTGCCAGTAGGCCACAGAGCATGAACACTGAAGCTTTCTTT.

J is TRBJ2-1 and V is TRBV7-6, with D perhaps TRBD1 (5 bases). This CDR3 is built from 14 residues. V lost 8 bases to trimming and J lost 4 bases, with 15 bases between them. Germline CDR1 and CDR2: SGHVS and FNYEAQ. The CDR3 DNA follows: TGTGCCAGCCCGCGTGGGGCGGAGTACAATGAGCAGTTCTTC. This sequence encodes CASPRGAEYNEQFF.

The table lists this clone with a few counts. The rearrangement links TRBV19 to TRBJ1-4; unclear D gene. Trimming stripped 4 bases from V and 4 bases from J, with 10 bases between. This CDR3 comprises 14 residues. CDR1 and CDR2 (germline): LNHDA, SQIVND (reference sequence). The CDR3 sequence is CASSRGTVNEKLFF. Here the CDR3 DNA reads TGTGCCAGTAGTAGGGGAACAGTTAATGAAAAACTGTTTTTT.

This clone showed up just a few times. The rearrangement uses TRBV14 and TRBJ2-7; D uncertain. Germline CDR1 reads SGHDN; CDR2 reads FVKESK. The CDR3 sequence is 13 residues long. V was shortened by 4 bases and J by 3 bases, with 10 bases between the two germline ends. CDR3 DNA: TGTGCCAGCAGCCTAACCCTTAACTACGAGCAGTACTTC. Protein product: CASSLTLNYEQYF.

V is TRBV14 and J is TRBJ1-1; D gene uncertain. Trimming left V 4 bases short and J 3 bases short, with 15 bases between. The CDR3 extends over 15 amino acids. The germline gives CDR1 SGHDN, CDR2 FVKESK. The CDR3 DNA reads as TGTGCCAGCAGCCCCGTTGGTCTAAGGTACACTGAAGCTTTCTTT. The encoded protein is CASSPVGLRYTEAFF.

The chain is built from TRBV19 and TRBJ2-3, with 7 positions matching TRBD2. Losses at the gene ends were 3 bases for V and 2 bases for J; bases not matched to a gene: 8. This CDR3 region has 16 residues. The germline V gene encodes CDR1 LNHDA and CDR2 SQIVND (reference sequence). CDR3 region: CASSIAPAGPTDTQYF. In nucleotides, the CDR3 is TGTGCCAGTAGTATTGCACCAGCGGGACCCACAGATACGCAGTATTTT. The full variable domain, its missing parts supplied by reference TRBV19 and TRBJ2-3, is DGGITQSPKYLFRKEGQNVTLSCEQNLNHDAMYWYRQDPGQGLRLIYYSQIVNDFQKGDIAEGYSVSREKKESFPLTVTSAQKNPTAFYLCASSIAPAGPTDTQYFGPGTRLTVL.

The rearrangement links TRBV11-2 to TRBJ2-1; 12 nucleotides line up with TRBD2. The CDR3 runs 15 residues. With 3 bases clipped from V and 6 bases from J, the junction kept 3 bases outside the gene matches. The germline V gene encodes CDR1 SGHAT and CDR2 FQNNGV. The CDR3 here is CASSFSGLAGNEQFF. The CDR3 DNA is TGTGCCAGCAGCTTTTCGGGACTAGCGGGCAATGAGCAGTTCTTC.